A selection of T cell receptor beta chains follows, all from one sample in a study of T cell repertoires in cytomegalovirus infection. MiXCR, applied by TCRdb to the reads, yields one record per CDR3 protein. Among about 190,000 distinct CDR3 sequences, roughly 27% were seen once, and the ten largest hold under 35%. The sample comprised PBMCs. Receptor source: a human donor in good health (CMV status not recorded). Some clones in this sample may be carry-over from other donors' samples. Both conserved end residues are part of each CDR3. D genes are given only for firm matches. Rows may omit the clone size; those that give it use once, few, many or a size class.

>-|-|TRBV4-1|14|TRBJ1-2
TGCGCCAGCAGCCAAGAACAGTGGGCCAATGGCTACACCTTC
CASSQEQWANGYTF
>-|few|TRBV29-1|11|TRBJ2-3
TGCAGCGTTACTAGCACAGATACGCAGTATTTT
CSVTSTDTQYF
>-|-|TRBV9|13|TRBJ2-1
TGTGCCAGCAGCCCTCACCCAGACAATGAGCAGTTCTTC
CASSPHPDNEQFF
>-|many|TRBV7-2|19|TRBJ2-1
TGTGCCAGCAGCTTAGCGATAGTAGGACATCAAGACTCCTACAATGAGCAGTTCTTC
CASSLAIVGHQDSYNEQFF
>-|-|TRBV20-1|14|TRBJ2-5
TGCAGTGCTAGAGATGGGGGGGCACAAGAGACCCAGTACTTC
CSARDGGAQETQYF
>-|few|TRBV5-8|15|TRBJ2-1
TGTGCCAGCAGCTTGGGTCCGAGCTCCTACAATGAGCAGTTCTTC
CASSLGPSSYNEQFF
>TRBD1|few|TRBV18|15|TRBJ1-5
TGTGCCAGCTCCTCAGCGACAGGGGGCATTCAGCCCCAGCATTTT
CASSSATGGIQPQHF
>-|many|TRBV7-3|17|TRBJ2-1
TGTGCCAGCAGCTTTTTACCCCGGGACGGGGGAAGGAATGAGCAGTTCTTC
CASSFLPRDGGRNEQFF
>-|-|TRBV7-2|15|TRBJ1-2
TGTGCCAGCAGCTTAACAAGGTCCTCTACCGCTGGCTACACCTTC
CASSLTRSSTAGYTF
>TRBD1|-|TRBV2|13|TRBJ2-7
TGTGCCAGCAGTCCGGACAGGCGGGACGAGCAGTACTTC
CASSPDRRDEQYF
>-|few|TRBV29-1|13|TRBJ1-1
TGCAGCGGCTCCAGGGAGCGGGGGACTGAAGCTTTCTTT
CSGSRERGTEAFF
>TRBD1|-|TRBV6-2/TRBV6-3|13|TRBJ2-7
TGTGCCAGCAGTCGGGACAGCCGATTCGAGCAGTACTTC
CASSRDSRFEQYF
>TRBD2|-|TRBV7-2|16|TRBJ2-1
TGTGCCAGCAGTTCGACTAGCGGGGGGCTTTTCAATGAGCAGTTCTTC
CASSSTSGGLFNEQFF
>-|-|TRBV7-6|16|TRBJ1-1
TGTGCCAGCAGCTTAGTACTACATCAGCCGAACACTGAAGCTTTCTTT
CASSLVLHQPNTEAFF
>TRBD2|few|TRBV6-2/TRBV6-3|16|TRBJ2-3
TGTGCCAGCAGTTCCGGCGCTAGCGGGGGCACAGATACGCAGTATTTT
CASSSGASGGTDTQYF
>-|-|TRBV14|15|TRBJ1-1
TGTGCCAGCAGCCAAGGTGAGACGCCGAACACTGAAGCTTTCTTT
CASSQGETPNTEAFF
>-|-|TRBV12-3/TRBV12-4|14|TRBJ2-1
TGTGCCAGCAGTTTAAAGCAGGCTGTGGTGGAGCAGTTCTTC
CASSLKQAVVEQFF
>TRBD1|few|TRBV7-7|14|TRBJ2-2
TGTGCTAGCAGCTTAGGGACAGACACCGGGGAGCTGTTTTTT
CASSLGTDTGELFF
>TRBD1|-|TRBV19|16|TRBJ1-1
TGTGCCAGTAGACGCCCGGGACAGGGAATGAACACTGAAGCTTTCTTT
CASRRPGQGMNTEAFF
>-|many|TRBV11-2|15|TRBJ1-1
TGTGCCAGCAGCCTAGTAGTCGGGGGGAACACTGAAGCTTTCTTT
CASSLVVGGNTEAFF
>TRBD1|-|TRBV6-6|17|TRBJ2-6
TGTGCCAGCAGTCCTCTGACAGGGCCTACCCCCGCCAACGTCCTGACTTTC
CASSPLTGPTPANVLTF
>-|few|TRBV5-1|12|TRBJ2-7
TGCGCCAGCAGCGTCGACGGCCTCGAGCAGTACTTC
CASSVDGLEQYF
>-|-|TRBV9|14|TRBJ1-2
TGTGCCAGCAGCGTAGACAGTTCTAACTATGGCTACACCTTC
CASSVDSSNYGYTF
>-|few|TRBV29-1|13|TRBJ1-2
TGCAGCGTTGATCAGGGGAACCTTGGGGGCTACACCTTC
CSVDQGNLGGYTF
>-|-|TRBV11-2|14|TRBJ1-5
TGTGCCAGCAGCTTAGATGTCGAAAGCGTACCCCAGCATTTT
CASSLDVESVPQHF
>-|-|TRBV11-2|15|TRBJ1-2
TGTGCCAGCAGATCCTCCGGAGGACGGGTCTATGGCTACACCTTC
CASRSSGGRVYGYTF
>-|many|TRBV7-2|15|TRBJ2-4
TGTGCCAGCAGCTTAGTTGGGGGGGCCAAAAACATTCAGTACTTC
CASSLVGGAKNIQYF
>-|-|TRBV19|14|TRBJ2-7
TGTGCCAGTAGTCAATCGGCAGGTTCCTACGAGCAGTACTTC
CASSQSAGSYEQYF
>TRBD2|few|TRBV5-4|13|TRBJ2-5
TGTGCCAGCAGCTTGACTAGCGGGGAGACCCAGTACTTC
CASSLTSGETQYF
>-|-|TRBV4-2|17|TRBJ1-1
TGTGCCAGCAGCCAAGATCGGTCAGGGGATTGGGACACTGAAGCTTTCTTT
CASSQDRSGDWDTEAFF
>-|-|TRBV20-1|17|TRBJ2-7
TGCAGTGCTAGAGATGAGTCGAAGGGTGAGAGCTCCTACGAGCAGTACTTC
CSARDESKGESSYEQYF
>-|many|TRBV7-6|15|TRBJ1-2
TGTGCCAGCAGCCCCGGGACCTATGATAGCTATGGCTACACCTTC
CASSPGTYDSYGYTF
>-|-|TRBV12-3/TRBV12-4|13|TRBJ1-1
TGTGCCAGCACCGGACATACGAACACTGAAGCTTTCTTT
CASTGHTNTEAFF
>-|-|TRBV20-1|13|TRBJ1-1
TGCAGTGCTTTGACGGCGGGGAACACTGAAGCTTTCTTT
CSALTAGNTEAFF
>-|-|TRBV7-9|14|TRBJ2-7
TGTGCCAGCAGCGAAATCAGGGGTTCCTACGAGCAGTACTTC
CASSEIRGSYEQYF
>TRBD2|-|TRBV12-3/TRBV12-4|15|TRBJ2-1
TGTGCCAGCAGTCTCTGGGGACTAGCATCGAATGAGCAGTTCTTC
CASSLWGLASNEQFF
>-|once|TRBV20-1|14|TRBJ2-7
TGCAGTGCTAGATCCCAGCAGGGGACCTACGAGCAGTACTTC
CSARSQQGTYEQYF
>-|many|TRBV7-2|14|TRBJ1-1
TGTGCCAGCAGCTTAGGGGGATCGAACACTGAAGCTTTCTTT
CASSLGGSNTEAFF
>-|once|TRBV9|16|TRBJ1-1
TGTGCCAGCAGCGCGTTGCCGGGAGGACTGAACACTGAAGCTTTCTTT
CASSALPGGLNTEAFF
>-|-|TRBV2|17|TRBJ2-6
TGTGCCAGCAGTGTCGGGCAGGGTTCTTCTGGGGCCAACGTCCTGACTTTC
CASSVGQGSSGANVLTF
>-|-|TRBV2|14|TRBJ1-2
TGTGCCAGCAGTGGACGCCTTCTGGACTATGGCTACACCTTC
CASSGRLLDYGYTF
>TRBD1|-|TRBV12-3/TRBV12-4|14|TRBJ2-7
TGTGCCAGCAGGGGGACAGGGGGTTCCTACGAGCAGTACTTC
CASRGTGGSYEQYF
>-|-|TRBV6-4|13|TRBJ2-1
TGTGCCAGCAGTGACGAGGGGATGGGGAGAACGTTCTTC
CASSDEGMGRTFF
>-|few|TRBV7-2|13|TRBJ2-1
TGTGCCAGCAGCTCGACTAGGGACAATGAGCAGTTCTTC
CASSSTRDNEQFF
>TRBD1|-|TRBV11-2|14|TRBJ2-7
TGTGCCAGCAGCACGGGACAGGGGGTCTACGAGCAGTACTTC
CASSTGQGVYEQYF
>TRBD1|-|TRBV5-1|16|TRBJ2-2
TGCGCCAGCAGCTCGGGGACAGCGAGGAACACCGGGGAGCTGTTTTTT
CASSSGTARNTGELFF
>TRBD2|few|TRBV7-8|17|TRBJ2-3
TGTGCCAGCAGCTCATTTCTAGCGGGGGTCGTTGCACATACGCAGTATTTT
CASSSFLAGVVAHTQYF
>TRBD1|-|TRBV19|15|TRBJ2-1
TGTGCCAGTAGTCTGACAGGGGAATTCTACAATGAGCAGTTCTTC
CASSLTGEFYNEQFF
>-|-|TRBV7-6|13|TRBJ1-1
TGTGCCAGCAGCACCCTAGGGTCGAGTGAAGCTTTCTTT
CASSTLGSSEAFF
>TRBD2|-|TRBV25-1|15|TRBJ2-1
TGTGCCAGCAGTGACACTAGCGGGGTTTACAATGAGCAGTTCTTC
CASSDTSGVYNEQFF
>-|few|TRBV2|12|TRBJ2-4
TGTGCCAGCCGTCGGGGTGGAAACATTCAGTACTTC
CASRRGGNIQYF
>TRBD1|-|TRBV7-2|17|TRBJ2-1
TGTGCCAGCAGCATCCTTTCAGGGACAGGAGCCTACAATGAGCAGTTCTTC
CASSILSGTGAYNEQFF
>-|few|TRBV2|14|TRBJ2-7
TGTGCCAGCAGCAAAGGGGCTTTCCCCTACGAGCAGTACTTC
CASSKGAFPYEQYF